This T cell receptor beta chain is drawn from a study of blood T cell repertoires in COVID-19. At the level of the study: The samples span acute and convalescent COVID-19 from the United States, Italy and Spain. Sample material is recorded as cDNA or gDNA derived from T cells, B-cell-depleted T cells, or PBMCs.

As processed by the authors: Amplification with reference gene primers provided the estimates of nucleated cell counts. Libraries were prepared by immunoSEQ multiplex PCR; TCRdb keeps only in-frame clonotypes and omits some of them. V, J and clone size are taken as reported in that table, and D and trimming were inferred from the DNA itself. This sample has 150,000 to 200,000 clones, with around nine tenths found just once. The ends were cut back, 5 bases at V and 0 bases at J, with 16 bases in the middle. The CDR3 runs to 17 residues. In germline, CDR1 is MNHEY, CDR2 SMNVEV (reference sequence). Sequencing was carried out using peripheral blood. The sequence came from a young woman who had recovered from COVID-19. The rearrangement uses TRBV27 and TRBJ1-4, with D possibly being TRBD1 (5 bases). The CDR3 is CASSPTPGSPTNEKLFF. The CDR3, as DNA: TGTGCCAGCAGTCCAACCCCAGGGTCCCCAACTAATGAAAAACTGTTTTTT.